This T cell receptor beta chain originates from a study of cytomegalovirus exposure and HLA in healthy donors. Both 60 Vbeta primers and 13 Jbeta primers went into the PCR. Repertoires were generated with immunoSEQ multiplex PCR, while TCRdb's copy carries only in-frame clones and drops some. The listing contains about 150,000 clones. General study points: In vitro experiments confirmed that three CMV-associated chains were specific for CMV antigens. Sequencing likely caused a cluster of highly shared sequence variants. HLA alleles showed associations with roughly 17,000 TCR beta sequences in a later analysis, at a 0.05 false discovery rate. Later on, a genetic analysis was performed. It linked a missense variant in DCLRE1C with V- and J-gene trimming of TCR beta.

As to this clone: Its antigen is unknown.

The germline gives CDR1 GTSNPN, CDR2 SVGIG (reference sequence). The CDR3 is made up of 13 amino acids. V dropped 2 bases and J dropped 8 bases, with 15 bases sitting between them. The source of this sequence is a woman aged 45-59 years in good health and CMV-seronegative. Sequenced sample: PBMCs. The chain links TRBV30 to TRBJ1-1; the D gene is possibly TRBD1 (5 bases). This CDR3 reads CAWSINRRREAFF. CDR3 coding DNA: TGTGCCTGGAGTATAAACAGGCGGAGAGAAGCTTTCTTT.